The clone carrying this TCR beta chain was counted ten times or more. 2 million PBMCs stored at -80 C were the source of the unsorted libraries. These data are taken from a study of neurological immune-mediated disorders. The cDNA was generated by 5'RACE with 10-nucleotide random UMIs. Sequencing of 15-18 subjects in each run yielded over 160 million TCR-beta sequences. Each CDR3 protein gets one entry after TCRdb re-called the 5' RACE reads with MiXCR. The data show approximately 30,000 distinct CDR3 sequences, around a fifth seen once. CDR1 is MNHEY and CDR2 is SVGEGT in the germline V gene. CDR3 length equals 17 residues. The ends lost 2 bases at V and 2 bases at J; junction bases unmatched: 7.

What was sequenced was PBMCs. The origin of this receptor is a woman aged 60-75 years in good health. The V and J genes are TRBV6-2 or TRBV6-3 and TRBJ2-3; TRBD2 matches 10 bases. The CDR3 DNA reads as TGTGCCAGCAGTTACCACGGGACTAGCGCATTCACAGATACGCAGTATTTT. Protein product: CASSYHGTSAFTDTQYF.